This paragraph covers one T cell receptor beta chain sequence. This clone's antigen is unknown. It has no much larger one-base neighbor in the sample; base qualities were not kept. Spanning cysteine to phenylalanine, the CDR3 consists of 16 amino acids. Only CDR3 DNA remains: 48 bases, in frame from the first base. Via the germline V gene, CDR1 is ENHRY and CDR2 SYGVKD. The V end gives up 10 bases and the J end 3 bases, leaving 10 bases in the junction not matched to a gene. Taken with the paper, the label for time point translates to: cycle 4 day 1 (C4D1), after less than seven weeks of nivolumab. All trial patients had relapsed after autologous stem cell transplantation, with cohorts A, B and C differing in prior brentuximab vedotin exposure. The trial cohort was composed of about 60 patients with relapsed/refractory classical Hodgkin lymphoma, for whom complete response, partial response or progressive disease was recorded as best overall response. Single-agent nivolumab was administered to trial patients in the multi-cohort phase II CheckMate 205 trial. Best overall response was determined by an independent review committee according to the 2007 International Working Group response criteria. Trial PBMCs were collected immediately before nivolumab initiation (C1D1) and during therapy at cycle 2 day 1 and cycle 4 day 1. After peripheral blood was drawn into 8 mL Vacutainer Cell Preparation Tubes, PBMCs were isolated by centrifugation and then cryopreserved.

The sample originates from a study of PD-1 blockade in classical Hodgkin lymphoma (dated by TCRdb to 2020 to 2021). Concerning the study at large: Nivolumab dosing was 3 mg/kg intravenously every 2 weeks, continuing until either disease progression or unacceptable toxicity. The study used CyTOF and TCR beta sequencing to define a peripheral blood immune signature of response to PD-1 blockade in classical Hodgkin lymphoma.

Broader findings and caveats from the paper: Among trial patients, those achieving complete response had baseline diversity similar to that of newly diagnosed patients, while diversity was significantly lower in partial responders and progressors. A significant rise by C4D1 was seen in CD4+ but not CD8+ TCR diversity (p=0.0027 vs p=0.16), with the rise being most apparent in complete responders (p=0.02). Patients starting nivolumab less than 1 year after ASCT had lower diversity and were excluded from later analyses to avoid confounding by immune reconstitution. The study covered only a single clinical trial cohort, and the causes of the repertoire differences, possibly disease activity or prior therapy, were still not defined. Baseline TCR diversity was reported as lower in newly diagnosed patients than in healthy donors, and lower still in relapsed/refractory patients.

The Qiagen DNeasy kit was used to extract genomic DNA from unsorted PBMCs and from the negatively selected CD4+ and CD8+ fractions. TCR beta CDR3 regions were subjected to amplification by immunoSEQ multiplex PCR with primers that anneal to V and J segments. A synthetic immune receptor repertoire was used to minimize amplification bias, and remaining bias was computationally removed after sequencing. The study's processing was this. Custom Python scripts were used to quantify repertoire diversity as the Shannon entropy index. The unsorted, CD4+ and CD8+ repertoires were each analyzed separately, with the exception of combined analyses, where CD4+ and CD8+ sequences were merged in silico. Clonal expansion was defined as a frequency increase of at least 2-fold after treatment compared with C1D1, and clones undetected at baseline were assigned a pseudocount of 0.5. Singleton clones were defined as clones with 0 or 1 copy at C1D1, and non-singleton clones were defined as clones with 2 or more copies. Clones expanded in unsorted samples were labelled as CD4+, CD8+ or unknown by matching protein sequences in sorted samples from the same patient. Wilcoxon tests on paired samples were used to test changes in diversity from C1D1 to C4D1. In TCRdb, the immuneACCESS table is reduced to in-frame sequences with V and J assigned. These tables do not hold every clone; where another copy was compared, an unresolved V gene accounts for under half, and the others remain unexplained. D and trimming were read from the DNA, whereas the V and J calls and clone size are those reported in that table. Present in this sample are around 92,000 clones, about 83% of which were seen just once. In total, the top ten clones hold about a sixth of the sample.

The rearranged chain carries TRBV10-3 and TRBJ2-6, with 9 middle bases fitting TRBD1. The material sequenced was peripheral blood mononuclear cells (PBMCs), taken before the fourth cycle of nivolumab. This receptor was obtained from a human donor with classical Hodgkin lymphoma. The DNA reads TGTGCCACCCTACAGGGGGCGGACTTTGGGGCCAACGTCCTGACTTTC. Its translation reads: CATLQGADFGANVLTF.